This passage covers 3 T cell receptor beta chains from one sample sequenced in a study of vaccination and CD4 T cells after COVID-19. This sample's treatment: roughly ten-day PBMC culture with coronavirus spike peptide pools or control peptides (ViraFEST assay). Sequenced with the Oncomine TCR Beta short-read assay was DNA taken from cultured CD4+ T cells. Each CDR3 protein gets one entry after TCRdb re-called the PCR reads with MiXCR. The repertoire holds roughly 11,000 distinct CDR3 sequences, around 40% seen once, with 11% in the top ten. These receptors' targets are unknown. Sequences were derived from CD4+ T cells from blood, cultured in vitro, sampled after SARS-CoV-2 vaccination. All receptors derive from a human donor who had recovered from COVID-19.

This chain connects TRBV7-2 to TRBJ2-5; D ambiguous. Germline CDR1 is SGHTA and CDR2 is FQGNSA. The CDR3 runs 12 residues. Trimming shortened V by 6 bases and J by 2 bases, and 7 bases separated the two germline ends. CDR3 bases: TGTGCCAGCAGGGTCGGGCAAGAGACCCAGTACTTC. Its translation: CASRVGQETQYF.

The CDR3 region has the DNA TGTGCCACCAGTGGGGCTAGCGGGAGTCGGGAGCTGTTTTTT. Protein sequence: CATSGASGSRELFF. The V gene is TRBV24-1, the J gene TRBJ2-2, with TRBD2 matching 10 bases. The ends lost 5 bases at V and 9 bases at J; junction bases unmatched: 5. This CDR3 has 14 amino acids. Per the germline V gene, CDR1 is KGHDR and CDR2 is SFDVKD.

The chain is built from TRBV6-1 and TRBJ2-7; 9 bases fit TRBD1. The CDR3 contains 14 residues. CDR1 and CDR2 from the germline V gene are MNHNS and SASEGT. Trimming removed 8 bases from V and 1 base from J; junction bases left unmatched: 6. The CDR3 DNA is TGTGCCAGCTCACAGGGGGCAATATCCTACGAGCAGTACTTC. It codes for CASSQGAISYEQYF.